Below are 13 T cell receptor beta chains sequenced from a single sample in a study of blood T cell repertoires in COVID-19. Sequencing used immunoSEQ multiplex PCR; TCRdb keeps in-frame clones, though not all of them. Here the sample spans about 380,000 clones, about 88% being singletons. What was sequenced was PBMCs or T cells enriched from blood (not recorded which). The receptors shown here come from a young woman who had recovered from COVID-19.

This sequence joins TRBV7-9 and TRBJ1-3; tentatively, D is TRBD1 (6 bases). This CDR3 has 15 residues. Trimming took off 5 bases at V and 0 bases at J, with 11 bases between the two ends. Germline loops: CDR1 SEHNR, CDR2 FQNEAQ (reference sequence). CDR3 region: CASSQGQHSGNTIYF. DNA of the CDR3: TGTGCCAGCAGCCAAGGACAGCACTCTGGAAACACCATATATTTT.

V gene TRBV9 combines with J gene TRBJ2-2; 8 positions agree with TRBD1. J was trimmed by 4 bases and V by 0 bases; bases with no gene match: 2. Germline values: CDR1 SGDLS, CDR2 YYNGEE. The CDR3 is made up of 15 amino acids. Here the CDR3 reads CASSVGQGSTGELFF. CDR3 nucleotides: TGTGCCAGCAGCGTAGGACAGGGGAGCACCGGGGAGCTGTTTTTT.

The rearrangement links TRBV27 to TRBJ2-7; 14 bases are a match to TRBD2. Trimming at V came to 9 bases and at J to 3 bases, leaving 4 bases not matched to a gene. CDR3 length: 14 residues. Germline assignment: CDR1 MNHEY and CDR2 SMNVEV (reference sequence). The CDR3 DNA is TGTGCCAGTAGGACTAGCGGGGGGTTCTACGAGCAGTACTTC. Its translation: CASRTSGGFYEQYF.

The chain is built from TRBV3-1 (or the pseudogene TRBV3-2) and TRBJ1-1; D is undetermined. The CDR3 contains 14 residues. V lost 5 bases and J 3 bases, leaving 13 bases between the germline ends. Per germline, CDR1 LGHDT and CDR2 YNNKEL (reference sequence). CDR3 region: CASSNRGRDTEAFF. CDR3 nucleotide sequence: TGTGCCAGCAGCAACCGAGGGCGGGACACTGAAGCTTTCTTT.

This chain uses TRBV13 with TRBJ2-7; 8 positions agree with TRBD1. V was pared by 6 bases and J by 2 bases, with 9 bases of the junction left unmatched. The CDR3 loop spans 15 amino acids. The germline gives CDR1 PRHDT, CDR2 FYEKMQ (reference sequence). CDR3 coding DNA: TGTGCCAGCAGGCGCAGGGCAGGGGGCACCTACGAGCAGTACTTC. Its translation: CASRRRAGGTYEQYF.

The chain has TRBV30 and TRBJ2-1, with D possibly TRBD2 on 6 matching bases. Trimming removed 3 bases from V and 7 bases from J, with 13 bases in between. The CDR3 sequence is 13 residues long. Germline CDR1 reads GTSNPN; CDR2 reads SVGIG (reference sequence). CDR3 region: CAWSLGGGNEQFF. DNA of the CDR3: TGTGCCTGGAGCCTCGGGGGTGGGAATGAGCAGTTCTTC. Drawing the rest from reference TRBV30 and TRBJ2-1, the complete variable domain is SQTIHQWPATLVQPVGSPLSLECTVEGTSNPNLYWYRQAAGRGLQLLFYSVGIGQISSEVPQNLSASRPQDRQFILSSKKLLLSDSGFYLCAWSLGGGNEQFFGPGTRLTVL.

J is TRBJ2-7 and V is TRBV6-5, with TRBD1 matching over 11 bases. Trimming at V came to 4 bases and at J to 5 bases, leaving 7 bases not matched to a gene. The CDR3 spans 15 residues. The germline gives CDR1 MNHEY, CDR2 SVGAGI. This CDR3 reads CASSLDRGPVDEQYF. The CDR3 DNA reads TGTGCCAGCAGTTTGGACAGGGGGCCGGTTGACGAGCAGTACTTC.

The sample holds one count of this clone. The J gene is TRBJ2-5, the V gene TRBV4-1, with TRBD2 matching 13 bases. Germline CDR1 is MGHRA and CDR2 is YSYEKL. The CDR3 sequence is 19 residues long. The V segment lost 0 bases and the J segment 1 base; nucleotides outside the gene matches: 8. The chain's CDR3 is CASSQDPGTSGAIQETQYF. The DNA of the CDR3 is TGCGCCAGCAGCCAAGATCCGGGGACTAGCGGGGCTATCCAAGAGACCCAGTACTTC.

A single count supports this clone. This sequence joins TRBV9 and TRBJ1-3, with 9 bases aligning to TRBD1. CDR1 SGDLS and CDR2 YYNGEE come from the germline V gene. The V gene end was trimmed by 3 bases and the J gene end by 2 bases; junction bases not matched to a gene: 6. The CDR3 runs to 16 residues. CDR3 sequence reads: CASSAYRGRAGNTIYF. In DNA form, the CDR3 reads TGTGCCAGCAGCGCATACAGGGGGCGTGCTGGAAACACCATATATTTT.

This clone came up once. The genes are TRBV7-9 and TRBJ2-7; TRBD1 is a possible D gene (7 bases). This CDR3 has 16 amino acids. The germline gives CDR1 SEHNR, CDR2 FQNEAQ (reference sequence). The V gene lost 1 base and the J gene lost 6 bases, with 19 bases spanning the gap. CDR3 bases: TGTGCCAGCAGCTTAGGCGGGACAGCCCCGATCCGCGAGCAGTACTTC. Translated, it gives CASSLGGTAPIREQYF.

The chain couples TRBV30 to TRBJ2-1; D is unclear. The V gene lost 3 bases and the J gene lost 4 bases, with 10 bases spanning the gap. Germline CDR1 and CDR2: GTSNPN and SVGIG (reference sequence). The CDR3 sequence is 13 residues long. The CDR3 coding sequence is TGTGCCTGGAGCCCGGGTCAGTACAATGAGCAGTTCTTC. It encodes CAWSPGQYNEQFF.

V usage is TRBV9 and J usage is TRBJ1-1; no firm D call. Germline values: CDR1 SGDLS, CDR2 YYNGEE. The CDR3 spans 13 residues. Trimming pared 4 bases from V and 3 bases from J, leaving 10 bases between. In DNA form, the CDR3 reads TGTGCCAGCAGCCTATTGGAGGACACTGAAGCTTTCTTT. Its protein is CASSLLEDTEAFF. Supplemented by reference TRBV9 and TRBJ1-1, the full variable domain reads DSGVTQTPKHLITATGQRVTLRCSPRSGDLSVYWYQQSLDQGLQFLIQYYNGEERAKGNILERFSAQQFPDLHSELNLSSLELGDSALYFCASSLLEDTEAFFGQGTRLTVV.

The chain combines TRBV9 with TRBJ2-3; D gene unclear. The CDR3 consists of 14 residues. Germline CDR1 reads SGDLS; CDR2 reads YYNGEE. Trimming removed 3 bases from V and 2 bases from J, with 10 bases in between. The CDR3 reads CASSAARDTDTQYF. The CDR3, as DNA: TGTGCCAGCAGCGCCGCACGAGACACAGATACGCAGTATTTT.